These 29 T cell receptor beta chains were sequenced from one sample in a study of metastatic and nonmetastatic thyroid tumors (dated by TCRdb to the early 2020s). Receptors were amplified or captured by PCR. For sequencing, an Illumina HiSeq 4000 was employed. The public reads were reprocessed in TCRdb via fastp at Q25 and MiXCR, keeping in-frame beta chains. The sample records tens of thousands of clones, 12% to 15% of which are singletons. The ten most abundant clones make up 5% to 8% of the sample. No treatment had been received by any patient before thyroid surgery. Specimen: blood. Receptors originate from a male donor with papillary thyroid cancer or a benign thyroid nodule (not recorded which). Some clones in this sample may be carry-over from other donors' samples.

This clone was seen many times. Other nucleotide sequences in the sample specify the same CDR3. The CDR3 protein is CSVGAVGSYEQYF. The CDR3 DNA is TGCAGCGTTGGGGCGGTTGGGTCCTACGAGCAGTACTTC. This chain links TRBV29-1 with TRBJ2-7, with D unclear. Per the germline V gene, CDR1 is SQVTM and CDR2 is ANQGSEA. Trimming left V 4 bases short and J 1 base short, with 11 bases between. CDR3 length equals 13 residues.

The table lists this clone with a few counts. This clone may be a read error of a much larger clone one base away. The chain has TRBV10-3 and TRBJ2-2, with TRBD1 identical over 7 bases. Losses at the gene ends were 4 bases for V and 1 base for J; bases not matched to a gene: 3. Germline loops: CDR1 ENHRY, CDR2 SYGVKD. The CDR3 loop spans 15 amino acids. The CDR3 coding sequence is TGTGCCATCAGTGCAACAGGGGAGAACACCGGGGAGCTGTTTTTT. This translates into CAISATGENTGELFF.

This clone was counted many times. The gene calls are TRBV7-2 and TRBJ2-6; D remains unclear. The CDR3 runs 13 residues. With 4 bases removed from V and 1 base from J, the gap between germline ends came to 2 bases. Germline lookup yields CDR1 SGHTA and CDR2 FQGNSA. DNA for the CDR3: TGTGCCAGCAGCTCATCTGGGGCCAACGTCCTGACTTTC. Translation gives CASSSSGANVLTF.

This clone came up many times. This chain connects TRBV29-1 to TRBJ1-1; D unclear. CDR1 is SQVTM, CDR2 ANQGSEA, per germline. The CDR3 totals 11 residues. V was pared by 4 bases and J by 6 bases, with 9 bases between. CDR3 in DNA: TGCAGCGTTGCAAGGAGCGCTGAAGCTTTCTTT. This codes for CSVARSAEAFF.

This clone has more than one count but fewer than ten. The chain employs TRBV6-5 and TRBJ1-3; TRBD1 aligns across 12 bases. The length of the CDR3 is 18 residues. Losses at the gene ends were 6 bases for V and 4 bases for J; bases not matched to a gene: 13. Germline loops: CDR1 MNHEY, CDR2 SVGAGI. Here the CDR3 reads CASSPTPGQGAPGNTIYF. The CDR3 nucleotides are TGTGCCAGCAGCCCCACCCCGGGACAGGGGGCGCCGGGAAACACCATATATTTT.

This clone was counted ten times or more. The chain uses TRBV6-2 or TRBV6-3 and TRBJ2-7; the match to TRBD2 covers 7 bases. J lost 5 bases, V lost 4 bases, and 5 bases had no gene match. Per the germline V gene, CDR1 is MNHEY and CDR2 is SVGEGT. This CDR3 has 13 residues. The chain's CDR3 is CASSSREVDEQYF. The CDR3 DNA reads TGTGCCAGCAGTTCTCGGGAGGTAGACGAGCAGTACTTC.

This clone has at least ten counts. The rearrangement links TRBV6-2 or TRBV6-3 to TRBJ1-1; D is undetermined. The CDR3 totals 13 residues. V lost 0 bases to trimming and J lost 6 bases, with 8 bases between them. In germline, CDR1 is MNHEY, CDR2 SVGEGT. The CDR3 nucleotides are TGTGCCAGCAGTTACTCGTACATCTCTGAAGCTTTCTTT. Residues: CASSYSYISEAFF.

This clone was seen ten or more times. The rearrangement joins TRBV20-1 to TRBJ2-7; D unclear. This CDR3 comprises 14 residues. Between the trimmed V and J ends, which lost 1 base and 1 base, there was a span of 11 bases. CDR1 is DFQATT and CDR2 is SNEGSKA in the germline V gene (reference sequence). As DNA, the CDR3 is TGCAGTGCTAGAGCCTGGACGGAATCCTACGAGCAGTACTTC. It codes for CSARAWTESYEQYF.

This clone came up many times. The chain carries TRBV12-3 or TRBV12-4 and TRBJ2-5; 9 bases are a match to TRBD2. The CDR3 has 17 residues. The junction had 13 bases not matched to a gene; V was cut back by 3 bases and J by 5 bases. The CDR3 region is CASSFLSRREGRETQYF. Written as DNA, the CDR3 is TGTGCCAGCAGTTTCTTGAGTAGGCGGGAGGGCCGTGAGACCCAGTACTTC.

As for this clone: As the CDR3 is not closed by the conserved phenylalanine or tryptophan, this likely results from a read error. This chain joins TRBV5-1 and TRBJ2-1, with D possibly TRBD1 on 5 matching bases. V was pared by 3 bases and J by 5 bases, with 12 bases between. Germline V gene data show CDR1 as SGHRS and CDR2 as YFSETQ. CDR3 length equals 14 residues. The chain's CDR3 is CASSWGLVDNEQFL. The CDR3 region has the DNA TGCGCCAGCAGCTGGGGCCTCGTTGACAATGAGCAGTTCCTC.

This clone was seen at least ten times. V and J are TRBV4-1 and TRBJ2-5, with 12 bases matching TRBD2. The J segment lost 1 base and the V segment lost 2 bases, leaving 5 bases of the junction unmatched. This CDR3 region has 17 residues. Germline CDR1 MGHRA, CDR2 YSYEKL. The CDR3 here is CASSQRGTSGLQETQYF. The CDR3 nucleotides are TGCGCCAGCAGCCAACGTGGGACTAGCGGGCTCCAAGAGACCCAGTACTTC.

Many counts were recorded for this clone. The V call is TRBV2, the J call TRBJ2-7; 7 bases map to TRBD2. The CDR3 loop spans 14 amino acids. With 3 bases clipped from V and 5 bases from J, the junction kept 7 bases outside the gene matches. The V gene's germline CDR1 is SNHLY and CDR2 FYNNEI. CDR3 region: CASSDVGGSHEQYV. CDR3 sequence (DNA): TGTGCCAGCAGTGATGTCGGCGGGAGCCACGAGCAGTACGTC.

This clone was found many times. V and J are TRBV5-4 and TRBJ2-3; D call uncertain. The V end was cut by 2 bases, the J end by 1 base, with 8 bases between. Per the germline V gene, CDR1 is SGHNT and CDR2 is YYREEE (reference sequence). The CDR3 covers 14 residues. For the CDR3, the DNA is TGTGCCAGCAGCTTCGGTCGGGGCACAGATACGCAGTATTTT. Encoded protein: CASSFGRGTDTQYF.

There are a few counts of this clone. Possible read error: a much larger clone is one base away. Different DNA sequences within this sample yield the same CDR3. The CDR3 DNA sequence: TGTGCCATCAGAACAGAAACAGGAGAGACACAGTACTTC. This translates into CAIRTETGETQYF. The gene calls are TRBV10-3 and TRBJ2-5, with D tentatively TRBD1 (5 bases). The CDR3 sequence is 13 residues long. Germline values: CDR1 ENHRY, CDR2 SYGVKD.

Ten or more counts support this clone. The gene calls are TRBV9 and TRBJ2-5; 15 bases agree with TRBD2. V lost 4 bases to trimming and J lost 2 bases; unmatched junction nucleotides: 9. Germline loops: CDR1 SGDLS, CDR2 YYNGEE. This CDR3 spans 18 amino acids. The CDR3 DNA reads TGTGCCAGCAGCTCGGGACTAGCGGGAGGTCTTGATCAAGAGACCCAGTACTTC. It translates to CASSSGLAGGLDQETQYF. The full variable domain, with the rest looked up from reference TRBV9 and TRBJ2-5, is DSGVTQTPKHLITATGQRVTLRCSPRSGDLSVYWYQQSLDQGLQFLIQYYNGEERAKGNILERFSAQQFPDLHSELNLSSLELGDSALYFCASSSGLAGGLDQETQYFGPGTRLLVL.

In its sample, this clone was seen many times. The junction departs from germline at one end; a sequencing error may be responsible. This chain uses TRBV7-7 with TRBJ2-1; weak D call: TRBD1 (6 bases). The CDR3 has 18 residues. Germline-derived CDR1 and CDR2 are SSHAT and FNYEAQ (reference sequence). The CDR3 protein is CASSSGTPDSFSYNEQFF. The CDR3 coding sequence is TGTGCTAGCAGCTCAGGCACCCCGGACAGCTTCTCCTACAATGAGCAGTTCTTC.

Here the CDR3 reads CASSIGGQGFDEQFF. CDR3 bases: TGTGCCAGTAGTATAGGCGGACAGGGCTTTGATGAGCAGTTCTTC. The chain combines TRBV12-3 or TRBV12-4 with TRBJ2-1; 8 bases map to TRBD1. With V trimmed by 9 bases and J by 8 bases, 15 bases remained unmatched. This CDR3 comprises 15 residues.

In its sample, this clone was seen many times. The chain recombines TRBV11-2 with TRBJ2-1, with D uncertain. V was cut by 6 bases and J by 5 bases, with 11 bases left in between. From germline, CDR1 is SGHAT and CDR2 FQNNGV. The CDR3 has 13 amino acids. CDR3 DNA sequence: TGTGCCAGCAGGACTTTAAATGACAATGAGCAGTTCTTC. Amino acids: CASRTLNDNEQFF.

This clone was recorded many times. The V gene is TRBV12-5, the J gene TRBJ1-1; no clear D gene. In germline, CDR1 is LGHNT, CDR2 FRNRAP. CDR3 size: 13 residues. V was pared by 3 bases and J by 3 bases, with 8 bases between. The CDR3 region has the DNA TGTGCTAGTGGTTTTGACGGGTACACTGAAGCTTTCTTT. Its protein is CASGFDGYTEAFF.

This clone occurred many times. This chain connects TRBV5-1 to TRBJ2-6; 12 positions agree with TRBD2. V was clipped by 6 bases and J by 7 bases; unmatched bases: 2. The CDR3 totals 14 residues. The germline gives CDR1 SGHRS, CDR2 YFSETQ. The CDR3 coding sequence is TGCGCCAGCATTGGACTAGCGGGAGCCAACGTCCTGACTTTC. Protein sequence: CASIGLAGANVLTF.

This clone was seen many times. The V and J genes are TRBV19 and TRBJ1-1; 9 nucleotides line up with TRBD1. Germline V CDR1 and CDR2: LNHDA, SQIVND (reference sequence). V trimming: 3 bases; J trimming: 5 bases; junction bases outside the gene matches: 7. This CDR3 region has 15 residues. The CDR3 bases are TGTGCCAGTAGTATCCCCGGGACAGGGAAAACTGAAGCTTTCTTT. As protein: CASSIPGTGKTEAFF.

V and J are TRBV5-1 and TRBJ2-3; 8 bases are shared with TRBD2. V was clipped by 0 bases and J by 9 bases; unmatched bases: 18. The CDR3 runs to 18 residues. CDR1 and CDR2 (germline): SGHRS, YFSETQ. The CDR3, as DNA: TGCGCCAGCAGCTTGGGGTTGGGCGGGGGGCCCGCCCGGGGGACGCAGTATTTT. It is translated as CASSLGLGGGPARGTQYF.

This clone has at least ten counts. This chain connects TRBV3-1 to TRBJ2-3, with 8 positions matching TRBD2. The CDR3 runs to 16 residues. Germline-derived CDR1 and CDR2 are LGHDT and YNNKEL (reference sequence). The V segment lost 1 base and the J segment 3 bases; nucleotides outside the gene matches: 6. CDR3 loop: CASSQGTSRFTDTQYF. The CDR3 DNA reads TGTGCCAGCAGCCAAGGGACTAGCAGATTTACAGATACGCAGTATTTT.

In this sample, this clone turned up many times. This chain joins TRBV4-1 and TRBJ2-7; possibly TRBD2 for D (7 bases). The CDR3 consists of 15 residues. CDR1 is MGHRA, CDR2 YSYEKL, per germline. V lost 0 bases and J 5 bases, leaving 14 bases between the germline ends. As DNA, the CDR3 is TGCGCCAGCAGCCAAGATATGCGGGGGCGGAACGAGCAGTACGTC. Protein: CASSQDMRGRNEQYV.

Points on this clone: In this CDR3 the conserved last residue, phenylalanine or tryptophan, is missing, so a read error is likely. This chain connects TRBV19 to TRBJ2-4; no firm D call. The closer fit of TRBJ2-1 to the DNA end suggests the J call may be wrong. CDR3 length: 15 amino acids. The V gene's germline CDR1 is LNHDA and CDR2 SQIVND (reference sequence). The CDR3, as DNA: TGTGTCAGTACCCCCACTGTCCTAATCTACAATGAGCAGTTCTCC. It encodes CVSTPTVLIYNEQFS.

This clone came up many times. The CDR3 sequence: CSAVGPDYNEQFF. The CDR3 DNA reads as TGCAGTGCCGTGGGACCGGACTACAATGAGCAGTTCTTC. The chain employs TRBV20-1 and TRBJ2-1, with D perhaps assigned TRBD1 or TRBD2 (5 bases each). The CDR3 length is 13 residues. CDR1 and CDR2 (germline): DFQATT, SNEGSKA (reference sequence). The V end was cut by 6 bases, the J end by 3 bases, with 12 bases between.

This clone has more than one count but fewer than ten. The V gene is TRBV6-2 or TRBV6-3, the J gene TRBJ1-6; 7 nucleotides agree with TRBD1. The CDR3 loop spans 15 amino acids. V lost 2 bases, J lost 3 bases, and 1 base stayed unmatched. Germline lookup yields CDR1 MNHEY and CDR2 SVGEGT. In nucleotides, the CDR3 is TGTGCCAGCAGTTACCGACAGGGCTATAATTCACCCCTCCACTTT. Amino acid sequence: CASSYRQGYNSPLHF.

In its sample, this clone was seen many times. The gene calls are TRBV6-1 and TRBJ2-1; possibly TRBD2 for D (6 bases). This CDR3 has 13 residues. The germline V gene has CDR1 MNHNS and CDR2 SASEGT. V gave up 6 bases and J gave up 0 bases, with 6 bases separating them. The CDR3 protein is CASSGSSYNEQFF. The CDR3 DNA sequence: TGTGCCAGCAGCGGGAGCTCCTACAATGAGCAGTTCTTC.

This clone was seen many times. The chain uses TRBV4-1 and TRBJ1-1; D remains unclear. CDR1 is MGHRA and CDR2 is YSYEKL in the germline V gene. V was cut by 4 bases and J by 11 bases, with 20 bases left in between. This CDR3 spans 14 amino acids. The CDR3 is CASSREGTWVGAFF. The CDR3 region has the DNA TGCGCCAGCAGCCGAGAGGGTACCTGGGTAGGTGCTTTCTTT.